This is a list of T cell receptor beta chains from one sample in a study of response to subunit inactivated influenza vaccine. TCRdb itself ran the RT-PCR reads through MiXCR, one entry per CDR3 protein. The sample has about 500,000 distinct CDR3 sequences; about 15% are singletons. The sample in question was CD4+ T cells sorted from PBMCs, obtained about 23 months after vaccination. The receptors stem from a man in his fifties or sixties who received an inactivated influenza vaccine. The CDR3 runs from the conserved cysteine through the conserved F or W. D genes are given only for firm matches. Rows may omit the clone size; those that give it use once, few, many or a size class.

TRBV7-9	TRBJ2-5	-	-	CASSPPRTAGETQYF	TGTGCCAGCAGCCCACCCCGGACGGCTGGAGAGACCCAGTACTTC
TRBV5-1	TRBJ2-3	-	-	CASSGGAPGQPQYF	TGCGCCAGCAGCGGGGGGGCACCGGGTCAGCCCCAGTATTTT
TRBV11-2	TRBJ2-1	-	-	CASSQAVYDNEQFF	TGTGCCAGCAGCCAAGCCGTATATGACAATGAGCAGTTCTTC
TRBV5-1	TRBJ2-3	TRBD2	-	CASSVTIGGGDTQYF	TGCGCCAGCAGCGTAACTATCGGGGGGGGAGATACGCAGTATTTT
TRBV10-3	TRBJ1-1	-	few	CATRPASLNTEAFF	TGTGCCACTAGACCGGCTTCGCTGAACACTGAAGCTTTCTTT
TRBV9	TRBJ2-2	-	many	CASSVDPGVAGELFF	TGTGCCAGCAGCGTAGATCCGGGAGTGGCCGGGGAGCTGTTTTTT
TRBV6-6	TRBJ2-5	-	few	CASGYQETQYF	TGTGCCAGCGGGTACCAAGAGACCCAGTACTTC
TRBV4-1	TRBJ1-6	-	few	CASSQDNTVGGRPLHF	TGCGCCAGCAGCCAAGATAATACGGTGGGCGGAAGACCCCTCCACTTT
TRBV3-1	TRBJ2-7	TRBD2	many	CASSHWSAGRYYEQYF	TGTGCCAGCAGCCATTGGTCAGCGGGGCGTTATTACGAGCAGTACTTC
TRBV28	TRBJ2-3	TRBD1	-	CASSYPKGQAVF	TGTGCCAGCAGTTACCCCAAGGGACAGGCCGTTTTT
TRBV6-1	TRBJ2-2	TRBD1	-	CASRDRSTGELFF	TGTGCCAGCAGGGACAGGTCCACCGGGGAGCTGTTTTTT
TRBV20-1	TRBJ2-1	TRBD1	few	CSARYQGDKINEQFF	TGCAGTGCTAGATATCAGGGGGACAAGATCAATGAGCAGTTCTTC
TRBV30	TRBJ2-1	TRBD2	many	CAWSVGSAGGGHEQFF	TGTGCCTGGAGTGTAGGCTCAGCGGGAGGGGGGCATGAGCAGTTCTTC
TRBV30	TRBJ2-5	TRBD2	few	CAWGLAGETQYF	TGTGCCTGGGGACTAGCGGGAGAGACCCAGTACTTC
TRBV24-1	TRBJ2-1	-	few	CATSALGASRRFF	TGTGCCACCAGTGCCCTGGGGGCCTCTAGGCGGTTCTTC
TRBV12-3/TRBV12-4	TRBJ2-1	-	-	CASSQRSTYNEQFF	TGTGCCAGCAGTCAAAGAAGTACCTACAATGAGCAGTTCTTC
TRBV10-3	TRBJ1-1	TRBD1	few	CAISAQGSGNTEAFF	TGTGCCATCAGTGCACAGGGGTCGGGGAACACTGAAGCTTTCTTT
TRBV10-3	TRBJ2-1	TRBD2	-	CAIKGLANDEQFF	TGTGCCATCAAGGGACTAGCGAATGATGAGCAGTTCTTC
TRBV4-1	TRBJ2-2	TRBD2	few	CASRPDIALAGRNTGELFF	TGCGCCAGCAGACCTGATATCGCCCTAGCGGGGAGGAACACCGGGGAGCTGTTTTTT
TRBV6-1	TRBJ1-5	TRBD1	-	CASSGRDRGYFQPQHF	TGTGCCAGCAGTGGCCGGGACAGGGGGTATTTTCAGCCCCAGCATTTT
TRBV20-1	TRBJ2-7	TRBD1	-	CSANRGLNYEQYF	TGCAGTGCTAACAGGGGGTTAAACTACGAGCAGTACTTC
TRBV7-2	TRBJ1-6	-	few	CASSLFSRDNSPLHF	TGTGCCAGCAGCCTTTTTTCCAGGGATAATTCACCCCTCCACTTT
TRBV5-1	TRBJ1-1	-	many	CASSLELNTEAFF	TGCGCCAGCAGCTTGGAATTGAACACTGAAGCTTTCTTT
TRBV7-2	TRBJ1-2	-	few	CASSSITQGSGYTF	TGTGCCAGCAGCTCTATTACCCAGGGGTCTGGCTACACCTTC
TRBV19	TRBJ2-5	-	once	CASSNRSQLQETQYF	TGTGCCAGTAGTAATAGGAGCCAGCTACAAGAGACCCAGTACTTC
TRBV7-8	TRBJ2-5	TRBD1	-	CASSLGQGLQTQYF	TGTGCCAGCAGCTTGGGACAGGGTTTACAGACCCAGTACTTC
TRBV29-1	TRBJ2-3	TRBD2	many	CSVEVSGRGDTQYF	TGCAGCGTTGAAGTTAGCGGGAGAGGAGATACGCAGTATTTT
TRBV12-3/TRBV12-4	TRBJ2-5	-	few	CASSLTAGKGTQYF	TGTGCCAGCAGTTTAACGGCAGGGAAAGGGACCCAGTACTTC
TRBV5-1	TRBJ2-1	-	-	CASSLAGALSYNEQFF	TGCGCCAGCAGCTTGGCCGGGGCTCTTTCGTACAATGAGCAGTTCTTC
TRBV24-1	TRBJ2-3	TRBD1	-	CATSDEAGTGGNTQYF	TGTGCCACCAGTGACGAAGCCGGGACAGGGGGGAATACGCAGTATTTT
TRBV7-8	TRBJ1-5	-	-	CASTQRVGHQPQHF	TGTGCCAGCACCCAGAGGGTGGGTCATCAGCCCCAGCATTTT
TRBV7-9	TRBJ2-1	-	few	CASSSRRGGSYNEQFF	TGTGCCAGCAGCTCCCGAAGGGGCGGGTCCTACAATGAGCAGTTCTTC
TRBV10-3	TRBJ1-4	-	-	CATSEVGEKLFF	TGTGCCACTTCCGAGGTGGGCGAAAAACTGTTTTTT
TRBV18	TRBJ1-1	-	few	CASSPAGFMNTEAFF	TGTGCCAGCTCACCCGCGGGGTTCATGAACACTGAAGCTTTCTTT
TRBV15	TRBJ2-7	-	-	CATSRERRDSTYEQYF	TGTGCCACCAGCAGAGAAAGGCGGGACAGCACCTACGAGCAGTACTTC
TRBV7-2	TRBJ2-5	-	-	CASSLVPQETQYF	TGTGCCAGCAGCTTAGTTCCCCAAGAGACCCAGTACTTC
TRBV11-2	TRBJ2-1	TRBD2	few	CASSLWGGGSSYNEQFF	TGTGCCAGCAGCTTATGGGGCGGGGGGAGCTCCTACAATGAGCAGTTCTTC
TRBV29-1	TRBJ1-1	TRBD1	-	CSVDAQTTGGAFF	TGCAGCGTTGATGCCCAAACGACAGGGGGAGCTTTCTTT
TRBV7-8	TRBJ2-1	TRBD2	-	CASSRTAGGPSEQFF	TGTGCCAGCAGCCGCACAGCGGGGGGGCCAAGTGAGCAGTTCTTC
TRBV7-9	TRBJ2-3	-	many	CATQGADTQYF	TGTGCCACACAGGGCGCAGATACGCAGTATTTT
TRBV7-2	TRBJ2-1	-	few	CASGAAHNEQFF	TGTGCCAGCGGGGCGGCTCACAATGAGCAGTTCTTC
TRBV4-1	TRBJ1-3	-	-	CASSQDVVTGLINTIYF	TGCGCCAGCAGCCAAGATGTGGTAACGGGACTTATAAACACCATATATTTT
TRBV7-2	TRBJ2-1	TRBD1	-	CASSEPGGVDNEQFF	TGTGCCAGCAGCGAACCAGGGGGTGTAGACAATGAGCAGTTCTTC
TRBV4-1	TRBJ2-7	TRBD2	few	CASSRGTSGLYEQYF	TGCGCCAGCAGCCGAGGGACTAGCGGGCTCTACGAGCAGTACTTC
TRBV7-2	TRBJ2-2	-	-	CASSLVASYTGELFF	TGTGCCAGCAGCTTAGTTGCCAGCTACACCGGGGAGCTGTTTTTT
TRBV5-6	TRBJ2-1	TRBD2	few	CASSRGLAAAEQFF	TGTGCCAGCAGCCGCGGACTAGCCGCTGCTGAGCAGTTCTTC
TRBV5-5	TRBJ2-1	TRBD1	-	CASSLEGQGYNEQFF	TGTGCCAGCAGCTTAGAGGGACAGGGCTACAATGAGCAGTTCTTC
TRBV29-1	TRBJ2-1	TRBD1	many	CSVESRTGSTGEQFF	TGCAGCGTGGAATCTCGGACAGGTTCAACGGGTGAGCAGTTCTTC
TRBV9	TRBJ2-7	TRBD1	-	CASSVAAGGPYEQYF	TGTGCCAGCAGCGTAGCTGCAGGGGGCCCCTACGAGCAGTACTTC
TRBV20-1	TRBJ2-3	TRBD2	few	CSASPLADRTDTQYF	TGCAGTGCTAGTCCCCTAGCGGACCGCACAGATACGCAGTATTTT
TRBV20-1	TRBJ2-1	TRBD2	once	CSASLAGGVNEQFF	TGCAGTGCTAGCCTAGCGGGGGGGGTTAATGAGCAGTTCTTC
TRBV20-1	TRBJ1-5	-	-	CSARNGYSSNQPQHF	TGCAGTGCTCGCAACGGCTACAGTAGCAATCAGCCCCAGCATTTT
TRBV10-3	TRBJ2-7	-	many	CAIFNPGHSYEQYF	TGTGCCATCTTCAATCCAGGCCACTCCTACGAGCAGTACTTC
TRBV11-2	TRBJ2-2	TRBD1	few	CASRLDRVGVGELFF	TGTGCCAGCAGGTTGGACAGGGTTGGCGTCGGGGAGCTGTTTTTT
TRBV15	TRBJ1-2	-	-	CATSRDPYSGYTF	TGTGCCACCAGCAGAGACCCTTACAGTGGCTACACCTTC
TRBV20-1	TRBJ2-3	-	-	CSASPMTDTQYF	TGCAGTGCTAGTCCAATGACAGATACGCAGTATTTT
TRBV29-1	TRBJ2-3	TRBD2	many	CSATSGPNSDTQYF	TGCAGCGCCACTAGCGGGCCGAACTCAGATACGCAGTATTTT